This paragraph covers one T cell receptor (beta chain) sequence. The specificity of this receptor is unknown. Base qualities were left out, and no much larger clone turns up one base away. The sample is drawn from a study of T-cell memory formation after mild COVID-19 (dated by TCRdb to the early 2020s). Some background on the complete study: TCR sequence clusters from the two donors were found to be largely donor specific. Longitudinal TCRalpha and TCRbeta repertoire sequencing tracked T-cell clones expanding and contracting after mild COVID-19 in two donors. The cohort was made up of two young adult volunteers, one female and one male, who were previously healthy.

Ficoll-Paque density gradient centrifugation was the method used to isolate PBMCs. Including cysteine and phenylalanine, the CDR3 has 11 amino acids. The entry retains the CDR3 DNA only, 33 bases that are in frame from base 1. Based on the germline V gene (reference sequence), the CDR1 and CDR2 sequences are DFQATT and SNEGSKA. V ends up 3 bases short and J 10 bases short, with an unmatched junction base count of 3. Data came from an Illumina NovaSeq 6000. TCRalpha and TCRbeta cDNA libraries were built by 5'RACE with constant-segment primers, adding sample barcodes and unique molecular identifiers. RNA was extracted from every sample with Trizol reagent. Amplification of the libraries took two PCR steps, and the second step added a second sample barcode plus Illumina TruSeq adapters. Libraries were sequenced on an Illumina NovaSeq with 2 x 150 bp paired-end reads. The authors' analysis ran thus. The reads were demultiplexed and collapsed into UMI-guided consensus sequences using migec v1.2.7. With mixcr v2.1.11, UMI consensuses were aligned to TRA and TRB V and J templates and assembled into clonotypes. Expanded or contracted clonotypes were those called significant by both edgeR and NoisET, with noise models trained on biological replicates. edgeR calls used a false discovery rate-adjusted p below 0.01 and a log2 fold-change threshold of 1. As an exploratory analysis of dynamics, PCA with hierarchical clustering was applied to max-normalized trajectories of the 1000 most abundant clonotypes. Each responding clone was given a CD4 or CD8 phenotype based on the CD4+ and CD8+ repertoires, which had been sequenced separately. Using fastp at Q25 and MiXCR, TCRdb reprocessed the public reads and kept productive beta chains. For every CDR3 protein sequence, its rows merge into one entry that carries the most common genes and DNA. Here the V and J calls rest on TCRdb's processing, not on the authors' analysis. Across this sample there are roughly 450,000 distinct CDR3 sequences, with 15% to 20% seen only once. Roughly 12% of the sample lies in the top ten.

What the authors observed across the whole study: SARS-CoV-2 specificity was not confirmed for the second-wave clones peaking on day 37. Clones contracting from day 15 to 85 had balanced CD4/CD8 phenotypes, while a second wave expanding from day 15 to 37 was biased towards CD4+. The study covered only a couple of mild cases, and larger cohorts including severe cases with pre-infection samples were considered necessary. The detection of some responding clones in pre-infection memory suggests that pre-existing cross-reactive memory T cells joined the SARS-CoV-2 response. Contracting CD4+ clones were located mainly in the CM and EM memory subsets, whereas CD8+ clones were found to be enriched in EMRA.

The TCR originated in an adult woman who had mild COVID-19 (a few samples of this study predate the infection). The sample titles of this study are shuffled in the database, so cell type and time point are left out; the donor was told from shared clones. Material for sequencing was PBMCs or a T cell subset sorted from them (not recorded which). This chain joins TRBV20-1 to TRBJ2-1, with TRBD2 matching 7 junction bases. CDR3 loop: CSASALAEQFF. The sequenced DNA: TGCAGTGCTAGTGCACTAGCGGAGCAGTTCTTC.